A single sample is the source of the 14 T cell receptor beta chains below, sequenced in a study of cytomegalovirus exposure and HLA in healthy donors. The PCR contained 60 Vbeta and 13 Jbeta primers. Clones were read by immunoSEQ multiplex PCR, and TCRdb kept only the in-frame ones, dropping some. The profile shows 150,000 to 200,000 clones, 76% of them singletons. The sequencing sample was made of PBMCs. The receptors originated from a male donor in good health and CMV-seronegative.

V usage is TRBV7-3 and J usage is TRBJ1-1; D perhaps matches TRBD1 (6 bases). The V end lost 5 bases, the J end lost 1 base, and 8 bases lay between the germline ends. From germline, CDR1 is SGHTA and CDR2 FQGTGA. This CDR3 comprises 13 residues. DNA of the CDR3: TGTGCCAGCAGCGGGGACAAGAACACTGAAGCTTTCTTT. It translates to CASSGDKNTEAFF. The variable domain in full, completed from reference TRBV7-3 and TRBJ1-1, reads GAGVSQTPSNKVTEKGKYVELRCDPISGHTALYWYRQSLGQGPEFLIYFQGTGAADDSGLPNDRFFAVRPEGSVSTLKIQRTERGDSAVYLCASSGDKNTEAFFGQGTRLTVV.

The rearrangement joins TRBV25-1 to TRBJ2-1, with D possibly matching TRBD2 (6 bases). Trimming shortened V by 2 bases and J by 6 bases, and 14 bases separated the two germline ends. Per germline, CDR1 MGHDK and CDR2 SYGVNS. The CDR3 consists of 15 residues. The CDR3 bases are TGTGCCAGCAGTGAAATAGCGGCGACACTCAATGAGCAGTTCTTC. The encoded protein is CASSEIAATLNEQFF. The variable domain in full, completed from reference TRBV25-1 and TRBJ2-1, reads EADIYQTPRYLVIGTGKKITLECSQTMGHDKMYWYQQDPGMELHLIHYSYGVNSTEKGDLSSESTVSRIRTEHFPLTLESARPSHTSQYLCASSEIAATLNEQFFGPGTRLTVL.

The CDR3: CASKTTRGYNSPLHF. In DNA form, the CDR3 reads TGTGCCAGCAAGACGACCAGGGGGTATAATTCACCCCTCCACTTT. The V call is TRBV7-8, the J call TRBJ1-6, with TRBD1 matching 7 bases. There are 15 residues in the CDR3. V shed 7 bases, J shed 4 bases, and the junction held 7 bases outside the gene matches. Germline V gives CDR1 SGHVS, CDR2 FQNEAQ.

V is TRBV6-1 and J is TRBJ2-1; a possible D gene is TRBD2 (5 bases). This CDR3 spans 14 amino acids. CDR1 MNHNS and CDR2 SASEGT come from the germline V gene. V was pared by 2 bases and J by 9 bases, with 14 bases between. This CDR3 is CASSETSEASEQFF. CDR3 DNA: TGTGCCAGCAGTGAAACCTCGGAGGCGAGTGAGCAGTTCTTC.

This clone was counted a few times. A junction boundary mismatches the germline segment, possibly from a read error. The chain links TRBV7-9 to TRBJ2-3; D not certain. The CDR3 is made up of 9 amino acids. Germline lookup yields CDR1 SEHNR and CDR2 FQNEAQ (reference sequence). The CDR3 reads CSSTSSGDF. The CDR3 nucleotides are TGTTCCAGCACTTCGAGTGGAGATTTT.

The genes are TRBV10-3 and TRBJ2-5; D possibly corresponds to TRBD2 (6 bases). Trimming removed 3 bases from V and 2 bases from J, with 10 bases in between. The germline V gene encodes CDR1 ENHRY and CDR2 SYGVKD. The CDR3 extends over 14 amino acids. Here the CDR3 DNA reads TGTGCCATCAGTGACGGTCGGGGGCAAGAGACCCAGTACTTC. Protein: CAISDGRGQETQYF.

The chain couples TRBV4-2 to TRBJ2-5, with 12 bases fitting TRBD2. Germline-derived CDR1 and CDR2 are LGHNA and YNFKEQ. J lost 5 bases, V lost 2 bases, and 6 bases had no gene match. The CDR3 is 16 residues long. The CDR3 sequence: CASSQRLAGGLETQYF. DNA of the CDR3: TGTGCCAGCAGCCAACGGCTAGCGGGGGGGCTCGAGACCCAGTACTTC.

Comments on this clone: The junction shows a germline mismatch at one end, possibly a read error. Here the CDR3 DNA reads TGTGCCAGCAGCTTAGGGGTCACAGCCCAAGCTTCGAATTTT. Translating gives CASSLGVTAQASNF. The rearrangement joins TRBV14 to TRBJ2-3; TRBD1 might be the D (5 bases). This CDR3 is built from 14 residues. The germline CDR1 and CDR2 sequences are SGHDN and FVKESK.

The CDR3 bases are TGCAGCGTTCGGGACAGGGGCACAGATACGCAGTATTTT. It yields the protein CSVRDRGTDTQYF. The gene calls are TRBV29-1 and TRBJ2-3; 9 nucleotides align to TRBD1. This CDR3 is built from 13 residues. With 5 bases clipped from V and 1 base from J, the junction kept 1 base outside the gene matches. Germline values: CDR1 SQVTM, CDR2 ANQGSEA.

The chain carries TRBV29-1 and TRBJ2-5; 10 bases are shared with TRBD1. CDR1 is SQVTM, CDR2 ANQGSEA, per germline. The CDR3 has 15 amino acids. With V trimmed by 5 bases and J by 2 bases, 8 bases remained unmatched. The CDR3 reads CSVSGQGGGQETQYF. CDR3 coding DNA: TGCAGCGTTTCCGGACAGGGGGGAGGGCAAGAGACCCAGTACTTC.

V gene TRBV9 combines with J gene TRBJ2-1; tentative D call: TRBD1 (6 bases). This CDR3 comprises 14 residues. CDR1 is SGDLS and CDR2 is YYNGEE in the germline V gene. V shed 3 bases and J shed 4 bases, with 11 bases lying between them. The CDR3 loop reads CASSARDKYNEQFF. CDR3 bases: TGTGCCAGCAGCGCCCGGGACAAGTACAATGAGCAGTTCTTC.

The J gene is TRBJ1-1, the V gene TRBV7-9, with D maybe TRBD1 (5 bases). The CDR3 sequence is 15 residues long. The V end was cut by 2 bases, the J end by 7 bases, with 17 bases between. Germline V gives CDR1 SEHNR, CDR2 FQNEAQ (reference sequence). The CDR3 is CASSLPTGGVGEAFF. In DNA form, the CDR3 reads TGTGCCAGCAGCTTACCGACCGGGGGAGTGGGTGAAGCTTTCTTT.

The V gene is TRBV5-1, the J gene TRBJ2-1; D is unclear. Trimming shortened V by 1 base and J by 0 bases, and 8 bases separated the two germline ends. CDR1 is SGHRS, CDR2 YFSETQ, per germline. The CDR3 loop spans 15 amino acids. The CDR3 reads CASSLMESSYNEQFF. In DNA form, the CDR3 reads TGCGCCAGCAGCTTGATGGAGAGCTCCTACAATGAGCAGTTCTTC.

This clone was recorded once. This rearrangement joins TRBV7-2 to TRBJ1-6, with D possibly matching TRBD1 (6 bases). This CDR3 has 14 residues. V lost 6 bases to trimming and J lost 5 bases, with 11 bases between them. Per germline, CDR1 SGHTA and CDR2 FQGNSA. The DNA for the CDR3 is TGTGCCAGCAGACGGGACACTAATAATTCACCCCTCCACTTT. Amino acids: CASRRDTNNSPLHF.